A selection of T cell receptor beta chains follows, all from one sample in a study of blood T cells in healthy people across ages. TCRdb re-derived calls from the 5' RACE reads in MiXCR, one entry per CDR3 protein. The sample lists approximately 600,000 distinct CDR3 sequences; roughly 50% were seen once. Sequencing used blood. All receptors derive from a man between 60 and 75 years old in good health. Both conserved end residues are part of each CDR3. The order of the fields is J gene, clone size, V gene, D gene, CDR3 protein, CDR3 DNA. The D gene is left open where the match is weak. Clone size is not always given. Where it is, it says once, few, many or a class for expanded clones.

J gene: TRBJ2-7
clone size: .
V gene: TRBV6-1
D gene: .
CDR3 protein: CASRRDGVSYEQYF
CDR3 DNA: TGTGCCAGCAGGAGAGACGGTGTCTCCTACGAGCAGTACTTC

J gene: TRBJ2-5
clone size: many
V gene: TRBV29-1
D gene: .
CDR3 protein: CSFSGVQETQYF
CDR3 DNA: TGCAGCTTTTCCGGGGTACAAGAGACCCAGTACTTC

J gene: TRBJ1-4
clone size: few
V gene: TRBV4-1
D gene: TRBD1
CDR3 protein: CASSQGGQGSEKLFF
CDR3 DNA: TGCGCCAGCAGCCAAGGAGGACAGGGAAGCGAAAAACTGTTTTTT

J gene: TRBJ2-1
clone size: .
V gene: TRBV6-5
D gene: TRBD2
CDR3 protein: CASSYSGTIYNEQFF
CDR3 DNA: TGTGCCAGCAGTTATTCCGGGACTATCTACAATGAGCAGTTCTTC

J gene: TRBJ2-3
clone size: .
V gene: TRBV11-2
D gene: TRBD2
CDR3 protein: CASSRGGPATDTQYF
CDR3 DNA: TGTGCCAGCAGCCGCGGGGGGCCGGCCACAGATACGCAGTATTTT

J gene: TRBJ2-5
clone size: .
V gene: TRBV27
D gene: .
CDR3 protein: CASSLSRDPRGTQYF
CDR3 DNA: TGTGCCAGCAGTTTATCCCGGGACCCCAGAGGGACCCAGTACTTC

J gene: TRBJ2-5
clone size: .
V gene: TRBV6-1
D gene: TRBD2
CDR3 protein: CASSKGLAGGRETQYF
CDR3 DNA: TGTGCCAGCAGTAAAGGACTAGCGGGGGGGCGCGAGACCCAGTACTTC

J gene: TRBJ2-7
clone size: .
V gene: TRBV20-1
D gene: .
CDR3 protein: CSAMAPEPYEQYF
CDR3 DNA: TGCAGTGCTATGGCACCTGAACCCTACGAGCAGTACTTC

J gene: TRBJ2-7
clone size: .
V gene: TRBV4-1
D gene: .
CDR3 protein: CASSHPRADEQYF
CDR3 DNA: TGCGCCAGCAGCCATCCCAGGGCCGACGAGCAGTACTTC

J gene: TRBJ1-2
clone size: .
V gene: TRBV12-3/TRBV12-4
D gene: .
CDR3 protein: CASSWDLTGNTF
CDR3 DNA: TGTGCCAGCAGCTGGGATCTTACTGGAAACACCTTC

J gene: TRBJ2-5
clone size: .
V gene: TRBV6-5
D gene: .
CDR3 protein: CASTKSGGSQETQYF
CDR3 DNA: TGTGCCAGCACTAAAAGTGGGGGGAGTCAAGAGACCCAGTACTTC

J gene: TRBJ2-7
clone size: few
V gene: TRBV10-3
D gene: TRBD1
CDR3 protein: CAIRNRQTGGMDEQYF
CDR3 DNA: TGTGCCATCAGAAATCGACAGACAGGGGGCATGGACGAGCAGTACTTC

J gene: TRBJ2-2
clone size: .
V gene: TRBV27
D gene: TRBD2
CDR3 protein: CASRAGGRTGELFF
CDR3 DNA: TGTGCCAGCAGGGCGGGGGGTAGGACCGGGGAGCTGTTTTTT

J gene: TRBJ2-7
clone size: .
V gene: TRBV7-2
D gene: TRBD1
CDR3 protein: CASSTGTVSYNEQYF
CDR3 DNA: TGTGCCAGCAGCACCGGGACAGTCAGCTACAATGAGCAGTACTTC

J gene: TRBJ2-7
clone size: .
V gene: TRBV9
D gene: .
CDR3 protein: CASSVATGGRGEQYF
CDR3 DNA: TGTGCCAGCAGCGTAGCTACGGGGGGCCGGGGTGAGCAGTACTTC

J gene: TRBJ1-2
clone size: .
V gene: TRBV14
D gene: .
CDR3 protein: CASSQGRGTDPNYGYTF
CDR3 DNA: TGTGCCAGCAGCCAAGGTAGGGGGACGGATCCTAACTATGGCTACACCTTC

J gene: TRBJ2-1
clone size: .
V gene: TRBV20-1
D gene: .
CDR3 protein: CSAATGTTYNEQFF
CDR3 DNA: TGCAGTGCCGCCACCGGGACAACTTACAATGAGCAGTTCTTC

J gene: TRBJ2-1
clone size: .
V gene: TRBV5-1
D gene: .
CDR3 protein: CASSPTGVVNEQFF
CDR3 DNA: TGCGCCAGCAGCCCTACGGGGGTGGTCAATGAGCAGTTCTTC

J gene: TRBJ2-1
clone size: .
V gene: TRBV25-1
D gene: TRBD2
CDR3 protein: CASSELAGGTSEQFF
CDR3 DNA: TGTGCCAGCAGTGAACTAGCGGGGGGGACTTCCGAGCAGTTCTTC

J gene: TRBJ1-5
clone size: .
V gene: TRBV15
D gene: .
CDR3 protein: CATSRDRAGAYSNQPQHF
CDR3 DNA: TGTGCCACCAGCAGAGATCGGGCAGGCGCCTATAGCAATCAGCCCCAGCATTTT